This TCR beta chain was captured by sequencing in a study of T cells in Graves' hyperthyroidism and ophthalmopathy. Newly diagnosed patients aged 18 to 65 had hyperthyroidism of under 2 months' duration. Cells are PBMCs isolated from about 10 ml of fresh blood. RNA transcripts provided the source from which TCR beta CDR3 regions were amplified. A first-round RT-PCR of the TCR CDR3 used the HTBI primer set. TCRdb reprocessed the multiplex PCR reads with MiXCR, giving one entry per CDR3 protein. The sample lists 340,000 or so distinct CDR3 sequences, around a fifth seen once, with about 50% in the top ten. The CDR3 is 16 residues long. Trimming shortened V by 3 bases and J by 6 bases, and 18 bases separated the two germline ends. In germline, CDR1 is WSHSY, CDR2 SAAADI. This clonotype showed up just a few times.

The sample comprised blood. This TCR derives from a woman aged 45-59 years with Graves' hyperthyroidism. J is TRBJ1-5 and V is TRBV10-2, with D possibly matching TRBD1 (5 bases). DNA for the CDR3: TGCGCCAGCAGTGAAGTTGGTCAGGGCGGGCGTCAGCCCCAGCATTTT. It translates to CASSEVGQGGRQPQHF.